The T cell receptor beta chain under discussion was sequenced for a study of T cell responses to AZD1222 COVID-19 vaccine. Study-level findings and limits: Vaccine-associated CD4 TCRs ranged over spike, dominating at 160-218 and 743-854.

Pooled samples include second doses given at about 4 or 12 weeks. The CDR3 is made up of 12 amino acids. V was trimmed by 5 bases and J by 5 bases, leaving 10 bases between them. With respect to this clone: Its matching antigen is unknown.

TCRdb keeps only in-frame clones here, not all; method: immunoSEQ multiplex PCR. The table lists some 140,000 clones, 90% to 95% of them singletons. This receptor was identified in an adult who received the AZD1222 COVID-19 vaccine. The V and J genes are TRBV12-3 or TRBV12-4 and TRBJ2-7; tentative D call: TRBD1 (6 bases). Sequences were derived from peripheral blood, sampled 28 days after the second AZD1222 dose. CDR3 DNA sequence: TGTGCCAGCAGTCCGGACAGAAACGAGCAGTACTTC. Its protein is CASSPDRNEQYF.